Following are 11 T cell receptor beta chains from one sample sequenced in a study of T cell changes during pregnancy in multiple sclerosis. Sequencing used immunoSEQ multiplex PCR; TCRdb keeps in-frame clones, though not all of them. In the table there are over 35,000 clones, almost 90% of which are singletons. Specimen: CD4+ T cells from peripheral blood mononuclear cells, collected in the second trimester of pregnancy. These receptors originate from a female donor with multiple sclerosis, enrolled in a pregnancy study.

Only a few counts were recorded for this clone. This chain uses TRBV7-9 with TRBJ1-1; no clear D gene. The ends were cut back, 0 bases at V and 4 bases at J, with 6 bases in the middle. CDR1 is SEHNR, CDR2 FQNEAQ, per germline (reference sequence). The CDR3 loop spans 13 amino acids. In DNA form, the CDR3 reads TGTGCCAGCAGCTTAGCGGAGGGCACTGAAGCTTTCTTT. Its protein is CASSLAEGTEAFF.

The genes are TRBV10-3 and TRBJ2-7; TRBD1 agrees at 7 bases. The length of the CDR3 is 14 residues. V was clipped by 6 bases and J by 2 bases; unmatched bases: 7. CDR1 is ENHRY and CDR2 is SYGVKD in the germline V gene. The CDR3 sequence is CAIRRQGSTYEQYF. CDR3 nucleotides: TGTGCCATCAGGAGACAGGGCTCCACCTACGAGCAGTACTTC.

The chain uses TRBV7-9 and TRBJ1-5, with D tentatively TRBD1 (6 bases). The germline V gene has CDR1 SEHNR and CDR2 FQNEAQ (reference sequence). CDR3 length equals 14 residues. Trimming cost V 0 bases and J 6 bases, with 9 bases left between them. In nucleotides, the CDR3 is TGTGCCAGCAGCTTAGCAGGGGGTGGTCAGCCCCAGCATTTT. Its translation is CASSLAGGGQPQHF.

This clone was seen only once. The J gene is TRBJ2-3, the V gene TRBV4-2; a weak D match, TRBD2 (6 bases). V lost 0 bases, J lost 1 base, and 11 bases lay in between. The CDR3 runs 16 residues. From germline, CDR1 is LGHNA and CDR2 YNFKEQ. CDR3 in amino acids: CASSQEPGSGTDTQYF. The DNA of the CDR3 is TGTGCCAGCAGCCAAGAGCCCGGGAGTGGCACAGATACGCAGTATTTT.

The chain has TRBV7-2 and TRBJ2-1; possibly TRBD2 for D (6 bases). Germline V lookup: CDR1 SGHTA, CDR2 FQGNSA. Deletions cut 5 bases from V and 8 bases from J, with 16 bases between. This CDR3 region has 14 residues. As DNA, the CDR3 is TGTGCCAGCAGCCAAAGTCGCGGGGTCGATGAGCAGTTCTTC. This codes for CASSQSRGVDEQFF.

The chain carries TRBV5-1 and TRBJ2-7, with D possibly matching TRBD2 (5 bases). This CDR3 has 11 residues. Germline CDR1 SGHRS, CDR2 YFSETQ. Trimming took 0 bases from V and 7 from J, leaving 5 bases between them. The CDR3 DNA sequence: TGCGCCAGCAGCTTGGCGGGGGAGCAGTACTTC. Protein product: CASSLAGEQYF.

This clone was recorded only once. V and J are TRBV5-5 and TRBJ1-5; D unclear. The germline gives CDR1 SGHKS, CDR2 YYEKEE (reference sequence). The CDR3 is 16 residues long. Trimming shortened V by 0 bases and J by 5 bases, and 15 bases separated the two germline ends. The CDR3 spells CASSLALTGIDQPQHF. In DNA, the CDR3 is TGTGCCAGCAGCTTGGCCTTGACGGGAATCGATCAGCCCCAGCATTTT.

The chain joins TRBV12-5 to TRBJ1-2, with 7 nucleotides matching TRBD1. The CDR3 loop spans 14 amino acids. The V segment lost 7 bases and the J segment 10 bases; nucleotides outside the gene matches: 15. CDR1 is LGHNT and CDR2 is FRNRAP in the germline V gene. The CDR3 bases are TGTGCTAGTGCCTACTCGGACAGGACCCTCATCTACACCTTC. Protein: CASAYSDRTLIYTF.

The chain is built from TRBV5-1 and TRBJ2-1; 11 nucleotides match TRBD2. The J segment lost 0 bases and the V segment lost 1 base, leaving 9 bases of the junction unmatched. The germline V gene has CDR1 SGHRS and CDR2 YFSETQ. CDR3 length: 19 amino acids. The CDR3 nucleotides read TGCGCCAGCAGCTTGTCTAGCGGGAGGTCCCCCAGCTCCTACAATGAGCAGTTCTTC. It is translated as CASSLSSGRSPSSYNEQFF.

The rearrangement uses TRBV19 and TRBJ2-2; 12 bases align to TRBD2. The CDR3 runs 15 residues. Germline V gene sequence: CDR1 LNHDA, CDR2 SQIVND (reference sequence). Trimming at V came to 6 bases and at J to 6 bases, leaving 5 bases not matched to a gene. The CDR3 is CASSQLAGGSGELFF. The CDR3 DNA is TGTGCCAGTAGCCAACTAGCGGGAGGTTCCGGGGAGCTGTTTTTT. Variable domain in full (rest from reference TRBV19 and TRBJ2-2): DGGITQSPKYLFRKEGQNVTLSCEQNLNHDAMYWYRQDPGQGLRLIYYSQIVNDFQKGDIAEGYSVSREKKESFPLTVTSAQKNPTAFYLCASSQLAGGSGELFFGEGSRLTVL.

V is TRBV13 and J is TRBJ2-1; D possibly corresponds to TRBD2 (6 bases). Deletions cut 6 bases from V and 9 bases from J, with 15 bases between. The germline gives CDR1 PRHDT, CDR2 FYEKMQ (reference sequence). This CDR3 spans 13 amino acids. The CDR3 nucleotides read TGTGCCAGCAGGCCCTCTGGGGGAGGTGAGCAGTTCTTC. Protein sequence: CASRPSGGGEQFF. Full variable domain (outside the CDR3, taken from reference TRBV13 and TRBJ2-1): AAGVIQSPRHLIKEKRETATLKCYPIPRHDTVYWYQQGPGQDPQFLISFYEKMQSDKGSIPDRFSAQQFSDYHSELNMSSLELGDSALYFCASRPSGGGEQFFGPGTRLTVL.